The T cell receptor (beta chain) under discussion was sequenced for a study of blood T cell repertoires in COVID-19. The overall study: Acute-phase and convalescent COVID-19 samples originated in the United States, Italy and Spain.

Deletions cut 7 bases from V and 0 bases from J, with 12 bases between. There are 14 residues in the CDR3. Germline CDR1 MNHEY, CDR2 SMNVEV (reference sequence). Original handling: Reference gene primer amplification gave nucleated cell count estimates. Repertoires were generated with immunoSEQ multiplex PCR, while TCRdb's copy carries only in-frame clones and drops some. The DNA was the basis for D and trimming; V, J and clone size are from that table. This sample has roughly 250,000 clones, with about 80% found just once. The sequence was obtained from a person aged 70 to 79 with COVID-19, enrolled during active disease. The sequenced sample was peripheral blood. The rearrangement links TRBV27 to TRBJ1-2, with D possibly TRBD1 on 6 matching bases. Here the CDR3 reads CASTSTGANYGYTF. The CDR3 DNA reads as TGTGCCAGCACCTCGACAGGAGCTAACTATGGCTACACCTTC.